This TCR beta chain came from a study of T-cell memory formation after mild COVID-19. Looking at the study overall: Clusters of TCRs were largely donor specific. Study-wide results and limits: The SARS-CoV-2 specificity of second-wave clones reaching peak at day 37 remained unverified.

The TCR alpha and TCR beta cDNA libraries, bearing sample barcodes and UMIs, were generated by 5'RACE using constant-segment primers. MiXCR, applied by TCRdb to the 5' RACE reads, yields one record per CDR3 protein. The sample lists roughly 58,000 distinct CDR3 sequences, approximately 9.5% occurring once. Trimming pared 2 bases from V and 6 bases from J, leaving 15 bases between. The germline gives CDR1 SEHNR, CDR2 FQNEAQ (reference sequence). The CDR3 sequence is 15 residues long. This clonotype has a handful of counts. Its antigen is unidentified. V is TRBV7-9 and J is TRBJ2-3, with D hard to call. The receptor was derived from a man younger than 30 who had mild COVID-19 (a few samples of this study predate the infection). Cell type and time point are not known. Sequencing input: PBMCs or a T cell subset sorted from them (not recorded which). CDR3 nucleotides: TGTGCCAGCAGCTTATCAGGCGCCCGGATGGATACGCAGTATTTT. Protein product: CASSLSGARMDTQYF. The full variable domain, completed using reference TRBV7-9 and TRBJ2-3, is DTGVSQNPRHKITKRGQNVTFRCDPISEHNRLYWYRQTLGQGPEFLTYFQNEAQLEKSRLLSDRFSAERPKGSFSTLEIQRTEQGDSAMYLCASSLSGARMDTQYFGPGTRLTVL.